The rows below give T cell receptor beta chains drawn from one sample of a study of beta chain features in type 1 diabetes. The repertoire was sequenced with immunoSEQ multiplex PCR; TCRdb's copy has only in-frame clones and lacks some. The table records about 150,000 clones, more than 9% of them present only once. The material sequenced was naive CD4+ T cells from blood. Source of these receptors: a man aged 18 to 29 in good health. CDR3s leave out the opening cysteine and the closing phenylalanine or tryptophan.

j_gene	v_gene	CDR3aa
TRBJ2-1	TRBV7-2	ASSGRQGKYNEQF
TRBJ2-7	TRBV11-2	ASSLDPGTYEQY
TRBJ2-7	TRBV6-5	ASRNPGGNTYEQY
TRBJ2-1	TRBV9	ASSLSPTSGAYEQF
TRBJ2-7	TRBV6-5	ASSFSDRVGHEQY
TRBJ2-1	TRBV29-1	SVNRDRVDNEQF
TRBJ2-1	TRBV28	ASSSGISRNEQF
TRBJ1-2	TRBV10-3	AISFRFDYGYT
TRBJ1-6	TRBV9	ASSVGQDASPLH
TRBJ2-7	TRBV7-3	ASSQDRSSYEQY
TRBJ1-2	TRBV5-4	ASSLVGSGHGYT
TRBJ1-2	TRBV7-2	ASSLRGAAYGYT
TRBJ2-4	TRBV9	ASSAAGENIQY
TRBJ1-2	TRBV7-3	ASSAKTGGYGYT
TRBJ1-5	TRBV9	ASSAGTGEYQPQH
TRBJ1-3	TRBV6-5	ASSYRRPPGNTIY
TRBJ1-1	TRBV7-9	ASSPGISNTEAF
TRBJ2-7	TRBV5-1	ASSSQYGSLTYEQY
TRBJ1-6	TRBV14	ASSQVAGLNSPLH
TRBJ2-3	TRBV19	ASSRFTSGGPKDTQY
TRBJ2-7	TRBV19	ASSNPGRDEQY
TRBJ1-4	TRBV7-2	ASSLVGGSYEKLF
TRBJ2-3	TRBV11-3	ASSLTGGFSTDTQY
TRBJ1-3	TRBV4-3	ASSQGGDSGNTIY
TRBJ1-5	TRBV6-5	ASSFDRHNQPQH
TRBJ2-7	TRBV18	ASSPRRGAYEQY
TRBJ2-7	TRBV29-1	SVGGTSGGYEQY
TRBJ2-1	TRBV19	ASSFTSGGAGEQF
TRBJ2-3	TRBV14	ASSRTSGTTQY
TRBJ1-1	TRBV7-2	ASSSDRNTEAF
TRBJ2-7	TRBV2	ASLPASGGAYEQY
TRBJ2-5	TRBV6-5	ASSASWETQY
TRBJ1-4	TRBV18	ASSPLTGNNEKLF
TRBJ2-5	TRBV4-3	ASSQVGAGGRETQY
TRBJ1-4	TRBV18	ASSPQRDRTNEKLF
TRBJ1-6	TRBV6-5	ASSSTNSPLH
TRBJ2-7	TRBV6-5	ASSPDRGSSYEQY
TRBJ2-5	TRBV5-4	ASVRWGDGETQY
TRBJ2-7	TRBV7-2	ASSLVGTGTGSEQY
TRBJ2-2	TRBV11-2	ASRATTNTGELF
TRBJ1-1	TRBV5-1	ASSSQGGDTEAF
TRBJ2-7	TRBV5-1	ASTRTSGTATYEQY
TRBJ1-5	TRBV4-3	ASSLRGGGQPQH
TRBJ2-7	TRBV19	ASGGRGEQY
TRBJ1-5	TRBV30	AWSPRQGWDQPQH
TRBJ1-5	TRBV18	ASSPQGQAGNQPQH
TRBJ2-1	TRBV5-6	ASSLVSGLAGGNEQF
TRBJ1-3	TRBV4-2	ASSQRQGEGNTIY
TRBJ2-2	TRBV28	ASSLGGIAGELF
TRBJ1-5	TRBV28	ASSFEVYQPQH